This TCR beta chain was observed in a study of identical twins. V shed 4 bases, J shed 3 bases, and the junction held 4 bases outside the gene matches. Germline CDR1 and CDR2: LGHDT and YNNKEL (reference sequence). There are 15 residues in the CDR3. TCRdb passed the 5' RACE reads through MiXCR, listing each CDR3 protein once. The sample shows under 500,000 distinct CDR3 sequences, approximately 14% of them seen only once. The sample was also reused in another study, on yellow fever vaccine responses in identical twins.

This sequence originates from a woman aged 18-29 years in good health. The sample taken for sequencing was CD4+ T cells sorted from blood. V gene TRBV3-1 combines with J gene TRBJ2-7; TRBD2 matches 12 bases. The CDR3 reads CASSPLAGGLYEQYF. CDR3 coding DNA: TGTGCCAGCAGCCCTCTAGCGGGGGGGCTCTACGAGCAGTACTTC.